This T cell receptor beta chain was profiled in a study of cytomegalovirus exposure and HLA in healthy donors. Regarding the study as a whole: TCR beta sequences reportedly predicted most subjects' HLA-A and HLA-B alleles accurately.

This clone was counted only a few times. Its antigen is undetermined. Germline values: CDR1 SGHDT, CDR2 YYEEEE. Trimming shortened V by 0 bases and J by 0 bases, and 7 bases separated the two germline ends. This CDR3 has 14 residues. With 60 Vbeta and 13 Jbeta primers, the PCR was carried out. Only in-frame clones appear in the TCRdb table, and some are missing; sequencing was by immunoSEQ multiplex PCR. The table shows some 150,000 clones, with approximately 79% occurring only once. The material sequenced was PBMCs. J is TRBJ2-7 and V is TRBV5-6; the D gene is possibly TRBD1 (5 bases). The TCR sequence derives from a man between 40 and 49 years old in good health and CMV-seropositive. The CDR3 nucleotides are TGTGCCAGCAGCTTGGACAGGAGCTCCTACGAGCAGTACTTC. Its protein is CASSLDRSSYEQYF.